This entry features one TCR beta chain sequence. The sample originates from a study of T cell responses to AZD1222 COVID-19 vaccine. Deletions cut 3 bases from V and 2 bases from J, with 11 bases between. There are 15 residues in the CDR3. CDR1 is SGHTA and CDR2 is FQGNSA in the germline V gene. The repertoire was sequenced with immunoSEQ multiplex PCR; TCRdb's copy has only in-frame clones and lacks some. Found here are approximately 130,000 clones, roughly 88% of them singletons; the top ten hold roughly 6.1%. This TCR was sampled from an adult who received the AZD1222 COVID-19 vaccine. J is TRBJ1-3 and V is TRBV7-2; a possible D gene is TRBD1 (5 bases). This specimen consisted of peripheral blood, obtained 28 days after the second AZD1222 dose. The CDR3 reads CASSFVVGAGNTIYF. The CDR3 nucleotides read TGTGCCAGCAGCTTTGTAGTGGGGGCTGGAAACACCATATATTTT.